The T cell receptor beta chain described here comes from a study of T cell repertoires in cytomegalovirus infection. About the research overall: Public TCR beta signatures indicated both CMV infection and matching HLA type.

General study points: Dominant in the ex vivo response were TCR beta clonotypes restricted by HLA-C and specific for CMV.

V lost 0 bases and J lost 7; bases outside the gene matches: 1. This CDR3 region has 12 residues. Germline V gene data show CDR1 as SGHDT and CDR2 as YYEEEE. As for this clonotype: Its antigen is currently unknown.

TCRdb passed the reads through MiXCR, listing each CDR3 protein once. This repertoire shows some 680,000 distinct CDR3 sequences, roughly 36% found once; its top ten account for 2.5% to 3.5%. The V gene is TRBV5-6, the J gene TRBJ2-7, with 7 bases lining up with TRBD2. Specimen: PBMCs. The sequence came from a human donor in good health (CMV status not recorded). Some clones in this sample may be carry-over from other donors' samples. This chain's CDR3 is CASSLGLAEQYF. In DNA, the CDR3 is TGTGCCAGCAGCTTGGGACTAGCAGAGCAGTACTTC.